The source of this TCR beta chain is a study of blood T cell repertoires in COVID-19. At the level of the study: Italy, Spain and the United States were the sources of the convalescent and acute COVID-19 samples. The analysed material was cDNA or gDNA that came from T cells, B-cell-depleted T cells, or PBMCs.

This clone has just one count. In the authors' methods: Quantification of nucleated cells was approximated via reference gene primer amplification. Clones were sequenced by immunoSEQ multiplex PCR, and TCRdb holds only the in-frame ones, with some missing. V, J and clone size were drawn from that table, and D and trimming were deduced from the DNA. The sample gives 300,000 to 450,000 clones, roughly 86% of which show up once; under 1.2% is in the top ten. The clonotype was recovered from a human donor with acute or convalescent COVID-19. The donor label of this sample is uncertain. Material for sequencing was peripheral blood.

The CDR3 region is CASSPRTGGGYTF. CDR3 bases: TGTGCCAGCAGCCCCCGGACAGGGGGAGGCTACACCTTC. The J gene is TRBJ1-2, the V gene TRBV3-1 (or the pseudogene TRBV3-2); 10 bases are a match to TRBD1. Per germline, CDR1 LGHDT and CDR2 YNNKEL (reference sequence). The V gene end was trimmed by 4 bases and the J gene end by 8 bases; junction bases not matched to a gene: 4. CDR3 length equals 13 residues.